One and the same sample provided the 9 T cell receptor beta chains below, sequenced in a study of blood T cell repertoires in COVID-19. Clones were sequenced by immunoSEQ multiplex PCR, and TCRdb holds only the in-frame ones, with some missing. The sample has about 170,000 clones; roughly 84% are singletons. Sequenced: peripheral blood. The receptors were sampled from a man between 45 and 60 years old with active or convalescent COVID-19.

This sequence joins TRBV28 and TRBJ2-7; D unclear. Trimming left V 8 bases short and J 9 bases short, with 8 bases between. The CDR3 loop spans 9 amino acids. Germline CDR1 MDHEN, CDR2 SYDVKM. CDR3 sequence reads: CASLLVQYF. The CDR3 DNA sequence: TGTGCCAGCCTTCTTGTGCAGTACTTC.

The J gene is TRBJ1-2, the V gene TRBV5-4; 7 bases align to TRBD1. The J segment lost 5 bases and the V segment lost 0 bases, leaving 16 bases of the junction unmatched. There are 18 residues in the CDR3. CDR1 and CDR2 (germline): SGHNT, YYREEE (reference sequence). CDR3 DNA: TGTGCCAGCAGCTTGGGGGGGGACAGCGGGCCTTTATGGTATGGCTACACCTTC. Encoded protein: CASSLGGDSGPLWYGYTF.

The rearrangement joins TRBV30 to TRBJ1-1; D gene unclear. The V and J ends lost 3 bases and 1 base respectively, with 6 bases between them. Germline assignment: CDR1 GTSNPN and CDR2 SVGIG (reference sequence). CDR3 size: 12 residues. CDR3 sequence reads: CAWSPRNTEAFF. The CDR3 DNA is TGTGCCTGGAGCCCCCGGAACACTGAAGCTTTCTTT.

This clone was recorded many times. This chain connects TRBV6-2 or TRBV6-3 to TRBJ1-1; 10 bases align to TRBD1. Germline-derived CDR1 and CDR2 are MNHEY and SVGEGT. The CDR3 runs 17 residues. V was clipped by 6 bases and J by 1 base; unmatched bases: 11. The CDR3, as DNA: TGTGCCAGCAGCCCTCTCGACAGGGGGCTCGGGAACACTGAAGCTTTCTTT. It is translated as CASSPLDRGLGNTEAFF.

J is TRBJ2-4 and V is TRBV19, with 8 bases lining up with TRBD2. CDR1 and CDR2 (germline): LNHDA, SQIVND (reference sequence). This CDR3 comprises 15 residues. V shed 6 bases, J shed 7 bases, and the junction held 11 bases outside the gene matches. CDR3 amino acids: CASRRGTSSTNIQYF. The CDR3 DNA follows: TGTGCCAGTAGGCGAGGGACTAGTTCGACGAACATTCAGTACTTC.

The chain is built from TRBV6-6 and TRBJ1-6, with TRBD1 matching over 8 bases. V shed 7 bases and J 8 bases; nucleotides not matched to a gene: 7. The CDR3 runs to 14 residues. Germline V gene lookup returns CDR1 MNHNY and CDR2 SVGAGI (reference sequence). CDR3 in amino acids: CASNARDRYSPLHF. The CDR3 DNA is TGTGCCAGCAACGCCCGGGACAGGTATTCACCCCTCCACTTT.

V and J are TRBV6-2 or TRBV6-3 and TRBJ2-4; possibly TRBD2 for D (6 bases). The CDR3 has 12 amino acids. The germline gives CDR1 MNHEY, CDR2 SVGEGT. V lost 2 bases and J 7 bases, leaving 6 bases between the germline ends. The CDR3 DNA sequence: TGTGCCAGCAGTTACGCGGGGAACATTCAGTACTTC. This sequence encodes CASSYAGNIQYF.

This chain uses TRBV2 with TRBJ2-1; perhaps TRBD1 as D (8 bases). Trimming shortened V by 8 bases and J by 8 bases, and 22 bases separated the two germline ends. Per the germline V gene, CDR1 is SNHLY and CDR2 is FYNNEI. The CDR3 sequence is 15 residues long. CDR3 in amino acids: CASGVGLQGGHEQFF. CDR3 DNA sequence: TGTGCCAGCGGAGTTGGGTTACAGGGGGGGCATGAGCAGTTCTTC.

Only a few counts were recorded for this clone. This sequence joins TRBV6-2 or TRBV6-3 and TRBJ2-7, with 9 bases that match TRBD1. J was trimmed by 5 bases and V by 2 bases; bases with no gene match: 1. In germline, CDR1 is MNHEY, CDR2 SVGEGT. CDR3 size: 13 residues. The CDR3 DNA is TGTGCCAGCAGTTACCGGGACAGGGACGAGCAGTACTTC. Its protein is CASSYRDRDEQYF.